This is a list of T cell receptor beta chains from one sample in a study of OX40 agonist ivuxolimab in advanced cancers. The data were produced by immunoSEQ multiplex PCR, yet TCRdb's version contains in-frame clones alone and is incomplete. The top ten clones hold roughly 0.66% of a sample with about 64,000 clones, approximately 90% of them seen once. The sample in question was CD4+ or CD8+ T cells sorted from blood, obtained in a trial of the OX40 agonist ivuxolimab. Receptors were obtained from an adult with an advanced solid tumor such as melanoma, head and neck, liver or kidney cancer. CDR3s include the opening cysteine and the closing phenylalanine or tryptophan. The D gene is left open where the match is weak. Some rows have no size entry. The others give once, few or many, or a class for an expanded clone.

clone size	V gene	J gene	D gene	CDR3 protein	CDR3 DNA
.	TRBV5-4	TRBJ2-7	TRBD2	CASSRGGPYEQYF	TGTGCCAGCAGCCGCGGGGGGCCCTACGAGCAGTACTTC
.	TRBV18	TRBJ2-7	.	CASSPDVSTYEQYF	TGTGCCAGCTCACCCGACGTCAGTACCTACGAGCAGTACTTC
.	TRBV5-5	TRBJ2-1	TRBD2	CASSTGTSGSSYNEQFF	TGTGCCAGCAGCACCGGGACTAGCGGGAGCTCCTACAATGAGCAGTTCTTC
few	TRBV10-3	TRBJ2-7	TRBD2	CAISGSGGSYEQYF	TGTGCCATCAGTGGCAGCGGGGGTTCCTACGAGCAGTACTTC
few	TRBV5-6	TRBJ1-1	.	CASSLGRRNTEAFF	TGTGCCAGCAGCTTGGGTAGAAGGAACACTGAAGCTTTCTTT
once	TRBV19	TRBJ1-2	.	CASSTSPGAPGGYTF	TGTGCCAGTAGTACAAGTCCAGGGGCCCCGGGAGGCTACACCTTC
few	TRBV5-1	TRBJ2-7	TRBD1	CASRQGSSYEQYF	TGCGCCAGCCGACAGGGGAGCTCCTACGAGCAGTACTTC
.	TRBV5-4	TRBJ1-5	.	CASSLDGGSNQPQHF	TGTGCCAGCAGCTTGGACGGGGGAAGCAATCAGCCCCAGCATTTT
.	TRBV6-5	TRBJ2-1	TRBD1	CASSADREGYNEQFF	TGTGCCAGCAGTGCAGACAGGGAAGGCTACAATGAGCAGTTCTTC
.	TRBV29-1	TRBJ2-7	.	CSVGSGGTSYEQYF	TGCAGCGTTGGATCCGGCGGGACCTCCTACGAGCAGTACTTC
once	TRBV7-9	TRBJ2-5	.	CASSFSQETQYF	TGTGCCAGCAGCTTTTCCCAAGAGACCCAGTACTTC
.	TRBV25-1	TRBJ1-1	TRBD1	CASTGVTEAFF	TGTGCCAGTACAGGGGTCACTGAAGCTTTCTTT
.	TRBV27	TRBJ2-7	TRBD1	CASSPQTGIYEQYF	TGTGCCAGCAGTCCCCAGACAGGGATTTACGAGCAGTACTTC
.	TRBV4-2	TRBJ1-1	.	CASSQPGTNTEAFF	TGTGCCAGCAGCCAACCCGGGACGAACACTGAAGCTTTCTTT
once	TRBV4-1	TRBJ2-5	.	CASSQDRREETQYF	TGCGCCAGCAGCCAAGATCGCAGGGAAGAGACCCAGTACTTC
.	TRBV10-1	TRBJ2-7	.	CASIETRSWPYEQYF	TGCGCCAGCATCGAAACCAGGAGTTGGCCCTACGAGCAGTACTTC
.	TRBV11-2	TRBJ2-6	.	CASSFSGGANVLTF	TGTGCCAGCAGCTTCAGTGGAGGGGCCAACGTCCTGACTTTC
.	TRBV30	TRBJ1-5	TRBD1	CAWSEQGGQPQHF	TGTGCCTGGAGCGAGCAGGGGGGTCAGCCCCAGCATTTT
.	TRBV5-1	TRBJ2-1	.	CASSLEGVKNEQFF	TGCGCCAGCAGCTTGGAAGGAGTCAAGAATGAGCAGTTCTTC
.	TRBV9	TRBJ1-6	.	CASSVRTGDNSPLHF	TGTGCCAGCAGCGTAAGGACGGGGGATAATTCACCCCTCCACTTT
.	TRBV13	TRBJ2-1	TRBD2	CASSRGLAGGREIYNEQFF	TGTGCCAGCAGCCGGGGACTAGCGGGAGGAAGAGAGATCTACAATGAGCAGTTCTTC
.	TRBV4-1	TRBJ2-7	TRBD1	CASSQERGQRYEQYF	TGCGCCAGCAGCCAAGAGAGGGGGCAAAGGTACGAGCAGTACTTC
.	TRBV7-9	TRBJ1-5	TRBD1	CASSHGTGPISNQPQHF	TGTGCCAGCAGCCACGGGACAGGGCCCATTAGCAATCAGCCCCAGCATTTT
.	TRBV29-1	TRBJ2-7	.	CSVRKDSDRYEQYF	TGCAGCGTTCGGAAGGACAGTGATCGCTACGAGCAGTACTTC
once	TRBV7-9	TRBJ2-2	.	CASSYRDPNTGELFF	TGTGCCAGCAGCTACCGGGACCCCAACACCGGGGAGCTGTTTTTT
.	TRBV21-1	TRBJ1-1	.	CASGMNTEAFF	TGTGCCAGCGGGATGAACACTGAAGCTTTCTTT